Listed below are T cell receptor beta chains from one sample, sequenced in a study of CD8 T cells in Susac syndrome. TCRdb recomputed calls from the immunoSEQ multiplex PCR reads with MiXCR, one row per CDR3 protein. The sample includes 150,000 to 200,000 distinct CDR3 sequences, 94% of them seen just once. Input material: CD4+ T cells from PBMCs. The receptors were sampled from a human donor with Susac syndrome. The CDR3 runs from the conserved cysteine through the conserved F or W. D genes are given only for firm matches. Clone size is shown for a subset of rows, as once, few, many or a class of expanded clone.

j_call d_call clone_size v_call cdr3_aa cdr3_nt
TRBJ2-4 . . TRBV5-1 CASSFDSKNIQYF TGCGCCAGCAGCTTCGACTCCAAAAACATTCAGTACTTC
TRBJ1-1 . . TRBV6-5 CASSYGPSAPEAFF TGTGCCAGCAGTTACGGACCCTCGGCCCCTGAAGCTTTCTTT
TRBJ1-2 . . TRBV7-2 CASSLWREGYTF TGTGCCAGCAGCTTATGGAGGGAGGGCTACACCTTC
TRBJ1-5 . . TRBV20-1 CSARDRAGKTSNQPQHF TGCAGTGCTAGAGATAGGGCAGGGAAGACGAGCAATCAGCCCCAGCATTTT
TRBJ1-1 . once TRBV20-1 CSASSDRERAFF TGCAGTGCTAGTAGCGACCGGGAGAGGGCTTTCTTT
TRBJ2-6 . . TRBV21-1 CASNRGLSGANVLTF TGTGCCAGCAACAGGGGTCTCTCTGGGGCCAACGTCCTGACTTTC
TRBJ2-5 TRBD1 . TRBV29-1 CSVIRQGETQYF TGCAGCGTCATCAGACAGGGGGAGACCCAGTACTTC
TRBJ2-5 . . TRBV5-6 CASSLTGRVEETQYF TGTGCCAGCAGCTTGACAGGGAGGGTTGAGGAGACCCAGTACTTC
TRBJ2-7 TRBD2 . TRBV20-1 CSARAPKSGGNYEQYF TGCAGTGCTAGAGCCCCAAAAAGCGGGGGCAACTACGAGCAGTACTTC
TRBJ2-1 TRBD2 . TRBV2 CASSETSGVNEQFF TGTGCCAGCAGTGAGACTAGCGGGGTCAATGAGCAGTTCTTC
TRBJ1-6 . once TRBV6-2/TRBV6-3 CASSPDRIYNSPLHF TGTGCCAGCAGTCCCGACAGAATCTATAATTCACCCCTCCACTTT
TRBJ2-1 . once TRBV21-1 CATGDRGTRF TGTGCCACGGGGGACAGGGGGACACGCTTC
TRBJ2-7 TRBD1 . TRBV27 CASSSQGPQDEQYF TGTGCCAGCAGTTCACAGGGGCCCCAGGACGAGCAGTACTTC
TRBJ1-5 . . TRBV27 CASSFRGGDQPQHF TGTGCCAGCAGTTTTAGAGGGGGGGATCAGCCCCAGCATTTT
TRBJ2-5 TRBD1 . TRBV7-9 CASSSTGFGETQYF TGTGCCAGCAGCTCGACAGGGTTTGGAGAGACCCAGTACTTC
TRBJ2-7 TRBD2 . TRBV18 CASSPGTSGGDPYF TGTGCCAGCTCACCCGGGACTAGCGGGGGGGATCCGTACTTC
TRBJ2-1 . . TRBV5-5 CASSLGGGVANEQFF TGTGCCAGCAGCTTGGGTGGAGGGGTGGCCAATGAGCAGTTCTTC
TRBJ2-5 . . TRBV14 CASSQDRVGLQETQYF TGTGCCAGCAGCCAAGATCGTGTCGGGCTGCAAGAGACCCAGTACTTC
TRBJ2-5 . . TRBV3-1 CASSLQGSETQYF TGTGCCAGCAGCCTCCAAGGGTCGGAGACCCAGTACTTC
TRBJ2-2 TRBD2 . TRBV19 CATRTSGEITGELFF TGTGCCACCAGGACTAGCGGCGAAATCACCGGGGAGCTGTTTTTT
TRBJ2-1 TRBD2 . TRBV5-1 CASSPRTSVSYEQFF TGCGCCAGCAGCCCTCGGACTAGTGTGTCGTATGAGCAGTTCTTC
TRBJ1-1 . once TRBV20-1 CSGSRQQNTEAFF TGCAGCGGATCGAGACAGCAGAACACTGAAGCTTTCTTT
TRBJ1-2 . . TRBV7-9 CASSSGPTIPF TGTGCCAGCAGCTCCGGTCCTACTATCCCCTTC
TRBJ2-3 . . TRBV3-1 CASSQARPRDTQYF TGTGCCAGCAGCCAGGCTAGACCGAGGGATACGCAGTATTTT
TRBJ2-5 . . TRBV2 CASTLGEETQYF TGTGCCAGCACCCTGGGGGAAGAGACCCAGTACTTC
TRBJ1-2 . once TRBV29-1 CSVDRDNYGYTF TGCAGCGTTGACAGAGATAACTATGGCTACACCTTC